The next 32 T cell receptor beta chains were all read from a single sample in a study of T-cell memory formation after mild COVID-19 (dated by TCRdb to about 2021). The library relied on 5' RACE. Instrument used: Illumina NovaSeq 6000. In-frame beta chains were kept once TCRdb had trimmed the public reads at Q25 with fastp and called clones with MiXCR. Rows are combined by CDR3 protein, so each entry shows the most common genes and DNA. This sample is represented by fewer than 400,000 distinct CDR3 sequences; over 10% of them were singletons. Around 21% of the sample rests with the top ten. Sequencing was carried out using PBMCs or a T cell subset sorted from them (not recorded which). Every receptor here comes from a man aged 18-30 years who had mild COVID-19 (a few samples of this study predate the infection). The sample titles of this study are shuffled in the database, so cell type and time point are left out; the donor was told from shared clones.

Only a few counts were recorded for this clonotype. This rearrangement joins TRBV6-5 to TRBJ1-1; 7 bases map to TRBD1. The length of the CDR3 is 13 residues. The V gene end was trimmed by 2 bases and the J gene end by 7 bases; junction bases not matched to a gene: 4. The germline V gene encodes CDR1 MNHEY and CDR2 SVGAGI. The CDR3 nucleotides are TGTGCCAGCAGTTACGTACAGGGGATTGAAGCTTTCTTT. It translates to CASSYVQGIEAFF.

The genes are TRBV5-1 and TRBJ2-7; TRBD1 matches 12 bases. Germline CDR1 is SGHRS and CDR2 is YFSETQ. The length of the CDR3 is 17 residues. After removal of 2 bases from V and 6 bases from J, the junction contained 12 bases not matched to a gene. The CDR3 DNA reads as TGCGCCAGCAGCTTCCCCGGGACAGGGGGCCCCGGCCTCGAGCAGTACTTC. Amino acid sequence: CASSFPGTGGPGLEQYF.

V is TRBV27 and J is TRBJ1-1; a weak D match, TRBD1 (5 bases). With 8 bases removed from V and 4 bases from J, the gap between germline ends came to 20 bases. Germline values: CDR1 MNHEY, CDR2 SMNVEV (reference sequence). The CDR3 is made up of 15 amino acids. Here the CDR3 reads CASGTDDGLGTEAFF. The CDR3 DNA is TGTGCCAGCGGGACGGACGACGGGTTGGGCACTGAAGCTTTCTTT.

This chain joins TRBV5-4 and TRBJ1-1; 9 bases agree with TRBD1. V gave up 1 base and J gave up 0 bases; unmatched junction bases: 10. The germline CDR1 and CDR2 sequences are SGHNT and YYREEE (reference sequence). The CDR3 length is 18 residues. The CDR3 coding sequence is TGTGCCAGCAGCTTGTCTGTGGGGACAGGGAATCTGAACACTGAAGCTTTCTTT. Translating gives CASSLSVGTGNLNTEAFF.

The V call is TRBV4-1, the J call TRBJ2-1; 8 nucleotides match TRBD1. Germline V gene lookup returns CDR1 MGHRA and CDR2 YSYEKL. CDR3 length: 17 amino acids. The V gene end was trimmed by 4 bases and the J gene end by 5 bases; junction bases not matched to a gene: 13. The CDR3 loop is CASSRSYGGQAHNEQFF. The CDR3 coding sequence is TGCGCCAGCAGCCGCAGCTATGGGGGACAGGCTCACAATGAGCAGTTCTTC.

This clonotype appeared a few times. The chain uses TRBV7-9 and TRBJ1-2; D call uncertain. The length of the CDR3 is 11 residues. V lost 6 bases and J 12 bases, leaving 14 bases between the germline ends. Germline V CDR1 and CDR2: SEHNR, FQNEAQ (reference sequence). CDR3 in amino acids: CASRPPEVHTF. CDR3 bases: TGTGCCAGCAGACCCCCCGAGGTCCACACCTTC.

The CDR3 sequence is CASSPEQRMNTEAFF. The CDR3 region has the DNA TGTGCCAGCAGCCCTGAACAGAGGATGAACACTGAAGCTTTCTTT. The gene calls are TRBV3-1 and TRBJ1-1, with D unclear. V gave up 4 bases and J gave up 0 bases, with 12 bases separating them. Germline CDR1 reads LGHDT; CDR2 reads YNNKEL (reference sequence). This CDR3 is built from 15 residues.

This clonotype was seen only a few times. The V call is TRBV7-2, the J call TRBJ1-6; D not resolved. The CDR3 extends over 14 amino acids. With 2 bases removed from V and 3 bases from J, the gap between germline ends came to 5 bases. Per the germline V gene, CDR1 is SGHTA and CDR2 is FQGNSA. CDR3 region: CASSLRDYNSPLHF. The CDR3, as DNA: TGTGCCAGCAGCTTACGAGACTATAATTCACCCCTCCACTTT.

This clonotype has ten or more counts. V and J are TRBV7-6 and TRBJ2-7; 8 bases align to TRBD2. Germline V gives CDR1 SGHVS, CDR2 FNYEAQ. J lost 0 bases, V lost 5 bases, and 3 bases had no gene match. This CDR3 has 14 residues. The CDR3, as DNA: TGTGCCAGCAGCCGGGGGGGAGACTCCTACGAGCAGTACTTC. This sequence encodes CASSRGGDSYEQYF.

This clonotype has just a few counts. The V and J genes are TRBV2 and TRBJ2-7; tentatively, D is TRBD1 (5 bases). Looked up from germline, CDR1 is SNHLY and CDR2 is FYNNEI. Trimming left V 3 bases short and J 3 bases short, with 9 bases between. There are 13 residues in the CDR3. CDR3 amino acids: CASSDIRDYEQYV. In nucleotides, the CDR3 is TGTGCCAGCAGTGACATCAGGGACTACGAGCAGTACGTC.

J is TRBJ2-5 and V is TRBV2; D may be TRBD2 (6 bases). The germline V gene encodes CDR1 SNHLY and CDR2 FYNNEI. The length of the CDR3 is 12 residues. V was shortened by 9 bases and J by 7 bases, with 15 bases between the two germline ends. CDR3 bases: TGTGCCAGGGGACTCGCCTTAGGGACCCAGTACTTC. Protein sequence: CARGLALGTQYF.

The rearrangement uses TRBV5-6 and TRBJ2-5; D uncertain. There are 12 residues in the CDR3. Trimming cost V 2 bases and J 4 bases, with 6 bases left between them. Per germline, CDR1 SGHDT and CDR2 YYEEEE. DNA for the CDR3: TGTGCCAGCAGCTTTGGGCCAGAGACCCAGTACTTC. Its translation: CASSFGPETQYF.

There are a few counts of this clonotype. The V and J genes are TRBV7-2 and TRBJ1-5; no firm D call. Deletions cut 7 bases from V and 3 bases from J, with 13 bases between. This CDR3 is 14 amino acids long. Germline CDR1 SGHTA, CDR2 FQGNSA. The CDR3 DNA sequence: TGTGCCAGCACCCCCGCGACATCCAATCAGCCCCAGCATTTT. This codes for CASTPATSNQPQHF.

This clonotype was detected many times. The chain uses TRBV7-2 and TRBJ1-2; TRBD1 agrees at 7 bases. V shed 1 base, J shed 2 bases, and the junction held 4 bases outside the gene matches. CDR1 SGHTA and CDR2 FQGNSA come from the germline V gene. CDR3 length: 15 residues. The CDR3 loop is CASSLVQGVNYGYTF. The CDR3 DNA reads as TGTGCCAGCAGCTTAGTTCAGGGGGTAAACTATGGCTACACCTTC.

This clonotype was observed a handful of times. The V and J genes are TRBV4-2 and TRBJ2-1; 9 bases agree with TRBD2. J was trimmed by 1 base and V by 0 bases; bases with no gene match: 4. The CDR3 extends over 17 amino acids. Germline lookup yields CDR1 LGHNA and CDR2 YNFKEQ. The CDR3 sequence: CASSQEVAGDSYNEQFF. The CDR3 DNA sequence: TGTGCCAGCAGCCAAGAGGTAGCGGGGGATTCCTACAATGAGCAGTTCTTC.

This chain connects TRBV7-3 to TRBJ1-6, with 7 bases identical to TRBD1. With V trimmed by 2 bases and J by 7 bases, 8 bases remained unmatched. The CDR3 has 16 residues. CDR1 is SGHTA, CDR2 FQGTGA, per germline. The CDR3 DNA reads as TGTGCCAGCAGCTTAGGGGGGGGACAGACGAATTCACCCCTCCACTTT. Amino acid sequence: CASSLGGGQTNSPLHF. Complete variable domain (other parts from reference TRBV7-3 and TRBJ1-6): GAGVSQTPSNKVTEKGKYVELRCDPISGHTALYWYRQSLGQGPEFLIYFQGTGAADDSGLPNDRFFAVRPEGSVSTLKIQRTERGDSAVYLCASSLGGGQTNSPLHFGNGTRLTVT.

This clonotype has ten or more counts. The genes are TRBV30 and TRBJ2-1, with D uncertain. Looked up from germline, CDR1 is GTSNPN and CDR2 is SVGIG (reference sequence). Trimming cost V 3 bases and J 4 bases, with 4 bases left between them. The CDR3 spans 11 residues. CDR3 in amino acids: CAWRNYNEQFF. The CDR3 coding sequence is TGTGCCTGGAGAAATTACAATGAGCAGTTCTTC.

This clonotype was seen a few times. The gene calls are TRBV9 and TRBJ2-7; D unresolved. There are 17 residues in the CDR3. V was pared by 0 bases and J by 2 bases, with 18 bases between. Per the germline V gene, CDR1 is SGDLS and CDR2 is YYNGEE. CDR3 nucleotide sequence: TGTGCCAGCAGCGTAGGCACCGGACCGAGTTCGACCTACGAGCAGTACTTC. Translated, it gives CASSVGTGPSSTYEQYF.

The chain uses TRBV6-5 and TRBJ1-1, with D uncertain. V lost 0 bases to trimming and J lost 3 bases, with 11 bases between them. The CDR3 consists of 15 residues. In germline, CDR1 is MNHEY, CDR2 SVGAGI. The CDR3 DNA follows: TGTGCCAGCAGTTACTCGATCAGGCGGGACACTGAAGCTTTCTTT. The encoded protein is CASSYSIRRDTEAFF.

The chain couples TRBV20-1 to TRBJ2-7, with TRBD1 matching 9 bases. V gave up 4 bases and J gave up 2 bases; unmatched junction bases: 6. Germline V lookup: CDR1 DFQATT, CDR2 SNEGSKA (reference sequence). This CDR3 comprises 14 residues. For the CDR3, the DNA is TGCAGTGCTATAGGGGGACAGGGTACCTACGAGCAGTACGTC. It codes for CSAIGGQGTYEQYV.

In regard to this clonotype: An end of the junction does not agree with germline; a read error may underlie this. The chain carries TRBV4-1 and TRBJ2-1; D remains unclear. The CDR3 totals 15 residues. Germline CDR1 reads MGHRA; CDR2 reads YSYEKL. The CDR3 here is CASSQGTNRETFNVF. The CDR3 DNA follows: TGCGCCAGCAGCCAAGGAACGAACAGAGAGACGTTCAATGTCTTC.

This clonotype was observed a handful of times. The gene calls are TRBV7-6 and TRBJ1-1, with D hard to call. V gave up 6 bases and J gave up 1 base, with 12 bases separating them. The germline V gene has CDR1 SGHVS and CDR2 FNYEAQ. This CDR3 region has 14 residues. The CDR3 spells CASRYGRENTEAFF. The CDR3 nucleotides read TGTGCCAGCAGGTACGGGAGGGAGAACACTGAAGCTTTCTTT.

In its sample, this clonotype was seen many times. The chain uses TRBV4-3 and TRBJ1-2; D ambiguous. CDR1 is LGHNA and CDR2 is YSLEER in the germline V gene. The V end was cut by 0 bases, the J end by 4 bases, with 9 bases between. This CDR3 has 14 residues. The CDR3 DNA reads as TGCGCCAGCAGCCAAGAAAAAAGTTTCTATGGCTACACCTTC. It yields the protein CASSQEKSFYGYTF.

The V and J genes are TRBV7-2 and TRBJ1-2; 7 bases are a match to TRBD1. Losses at the gene ends were 0 bases for V and 7 bases for J; bases not matched to a gene: 14. Germline CDR1 reads SGHTA; CDR2 reads FQGNSA. The CDR3 is 17 amino acids. CDR3 protein: CASSLAATGLLFSGYTF. CDR3 nucleotide sequence: TGTGCCAGCAGCTTAGCGGCGACAGGGTTACTTTTCTCTGGCTACACCTTC.

This clonotype was recorded a few times. V usage is TRBV7-2 and J usage is TRBJ2-2; D is unclear. This CDR3 comprises 14 residues. CDR1 SGHTA and CDR2 FQGNSA come from the germline V gene. Trimming left V 3 bases short and J 0 bases short, with 5 bases between. CDR3 DNA: TGTGCCAGCAGCTTCGGTCCGAACACCGGGGAGCTGTTTTTT. Translation: CASSFGPNTGELFF.

This sequence joins TRBV18 and TRBJ1-1, with D maybe TRBD1 (5 bases). Trimming shortened V by 3 bases and J by 1 base, and 9 bases separated the two germline ends. CDR1 and CDR2 (germline): KGHSH, LQKENI. The CDR3 is 14 residues long. The CDR3 sequence: CASSPSQGNTEAFF. The CDR3 nucleotides read TGTGCCAGCTCACCGAGTCAGGGGAACACTGAAGCTTTCTTT.

This clonotype has just a few counts. The chain couples TRBV7-2 to TRBJ1-2, with TRBD1 matching over 9 bases. CDR1 and CDR2 (germline): SGHTA, FQGNSA. The ends lost 5 bases at V and 5 bases at J; junction bases unmatched: 15. This CDR3 is 17 amino acids long. The CDR3 DNA reads TGTGCCAGCAGCCCCCCTGGGGACAGGGTCATCCGGTATGGCTACACCTTC. Amino acids: CASSPPGDRVIRYGYTF. The complete variable domain, with remaining parts taken from reference TRBV7-2 and TRBJ1-2, reads GAGVSQSPSNKVTEKGKDVELRCDPISGHTALYWYRQSLGQGLEFLIYFQGNSAPDKSGLPSDRFSAERTGGSVSTLTIQRTQQEDSAVYLCASSPPGDRVIRYGYTFGSGTRLTVV.

This clonotype was seen ten or more times. The chain is built from TRBV12-3 or TRBV12-4 and TRBJ2-5; no clear D. This CDR3 has 11 amino acids. V lost 5 bases to trimming and J lost 3 bases, with 4 bases between them. The CDR3 DNA reads as TGTGCCAGCAGTCGTGAAGAGACCCAGTACTTC. This translates into CASSREETQYF.

There are a few counts of this clonotype. The V and J genes are TRBV28 and TRBJ2-5, with TRBD2 matching over 8 bases. The CDR3 sequence is 12 residues long. V was clipped by 10 bases and J by 8 bases; unmatched bases: 9. Germline CDR1 is MDHEN and CDR2 is SYDVKM. CDR3 coding DNA: TGTGCCACACTTACGGGGGGGCGAACCCAGTACTTC. It yields the protein CATLTGGRTQYF.

Only a few counts were recorded for this clonotype. This chain connects TRBV7-8 to TRBJ1-2; no firm D call. V lost 2 bases, J lost 4 bases, and 17 bases lay in between. The CDR3 covers 16 residues. Looked up from germline, CDR1 is SGHVS and CDR2 is FQNEAQ. The CDR3 DNA sequence: TGTGCCAGCAGCTTAACGTCAGGATTGAATGTCTATGGCTACACCTTC. It specifies CASSLTSGLNVYGYTF.

This clonotype has a handful of counts. The chain recombines TRBV12-3 or TRBV12-4 with TRBJ2-5; 8 bases fit TRBD2. With 7 bases clipped from V and 3 bases from J, the junction kept 13 bases outside the gene matches. This CDR3 spans 16 amino acids. CDR3 protein: CASIPGGAGAKETQYF. The CDR3 DNA sequence: TGTGCCAGCATTCCCGGGGGGGCTGGGGCAAAAGAGACCCAGTACTTC.

In this sample, this clonotype turned up many times. V and J are TRBV12-5 and TRBJ2-1, with a tentative D call TRBD1 (5 bases). The CDR3 covers 13 residues. V shed 5 bases and J shed 7 bases, with 12 bases lying between them. CDR1 is LGHNT, CDR2 FRNRAP, per germline. This chain's CDR3 is CASGPRGTNEQFF. The CDR3 bases are TGTGCTAGTGGTCCAAGGGGTACTAATGAGCAGTTCTTC.